These 21 T cell receptor beta chains were all obtained from the same sample, sequenced in a study of T cell changes during pregnancy in multiple sclerosis. TCRdb keeps only in-frame clones here, not all; method: immunoSEQ multiplex PCR. This sample has approximately 34,000 clones, with 90% found just once. The sequencing used CD8+ T cells from peripheral blood mononuclear cells, collected before pregnancy. The receptors stem from a female donor with multiple sclerosis, enrolled in a pregnancy study.

The J gene is TRBJ2-7, the V gene TRBV29-1; D is unclear. CDR3 length: 12 residues. CDR1 is SQVTM, CDR2 ANQGSEA, per germline. Trimming took 5 bases from V and 1 from J, leaving 9 bases between them. The DNA of the CDR3 is TGCAGCGTTAGCACAGAGTCCTACGAGCAGTACTTC. It is translated as CSVSTESYEQYF.

Only one count was recorded for this clone. V and J are TRBV6-1 and TRBJ2-1; 9 positions match TRBD2. V dropped 3 bases and J dropped 4; count of bases not matched to a gene: 4. Per the germline V gene, CDR1 is MNHNS and CDR2 is SASEGT. This CDR3 is 15 amino acids long. The DNA of the CDR3 is TGTGCCAGCAGTGATCAGGCGGGGGGGTACAATGAGCAGTTCTTC. Its translation: CASSDQAGGYNEQFF.

The V gene is TRBV7-9, the J gene TRBJ2-1, with 12 bases fitting TRBD2. The CDR3 is made up of 15 amino acids. CDR1 is SEHNR, CDR2 FQNEAQ, per germline (reference sequence). The V and J ends lost 7 bases and 4 bases, in that order; junction bases with no gene match: 5. CDR3 sequence (DNA): TGTGCCAGCACCATCGGACTAGCGGGATACAATGAGCAGTTCTTC. Amino acid sequence: CASTIGLAGYNEQFF.

This clone is categorized as medium-sized. The chain employs TRBV4-3 and TRBJ1-6, with D unresolved. This CDR3 region has 14 residues. Germline V lookup: CDR1 LGHNA, CDR2 YSLEER. V was pared by 4 bases and J by 13 bases, with 17 bases between. The CDR3 is CASSPHSGTGPLHF. The CDR3 DNA is TGCGCCAGCAGCCCCCACAGTGGCACTGGCCCCCTCCACTTT.

This chain links TRBV19 with TRBJ2-7; D remains ambiguous. From germline, CDR1 is LNHDA and CDR2 SQIVND (reference sequence). Trimming pared 5 bases from V and 0 bases from J, leaving 17 bases between. This CDR3 comprises 16 residues. Here the CDR3 reads CASSPAQSSSSYEQYF. In DNA form, the CDR3 reads TGTGCCAGTAGTCCGGCCCAATCCTCTAGCTCCTACGAGCAGTACTTC.

CDR3: CASSLRTGEHEQFF. In DNA, the CDR3 is TGTGCCAGCAGCTTAAGGACAGGGGAGCATGAGCAGTTCTTC. The chain recombines TRBV7-9 with TRBJ2-1, with 9 bases aligning to TRBD1. The CDR3 length is 14 residues. Germline CDR1 SEHNR, CDR2 FQNEAQ (reference sequence). Losses at the gene ends were 2 bases for V and 8 bases for J; bases not matched to a gene: 4.

This chain joins TRBV4-2 and TRBJ1-2; D possibly corresponds to TRBD1 (5 bases). CDR3 length: 15 residues. Germline values: CDR1 LGHNA, CDR2 YNFKEQ. The V gene lost 2 bases and the J gene lost 5 bases, with 15 bases spanning the gap. This CDR3 reads CASSQKLGVWYGYTF. The DNA for the CDR3 is TGTGCCAGCAGCCAAAAGCTAGGGGTATGGTATGGCTACACCTTC.

The V and J genes are TRBV2 and TRBJ2-7; D might be TRBD2 (6 bases). The CDR3 is made up of 14 amino acids. Germline CDR1 is SNHLY and CDR2 is FYNNEI. V was trimmed by 7 bases and J by 6 bases, leaving 19 bases between them. CDR3 region: CASKGPDYGAEQYF. The DNA for the CDR3 is TGTGCCAGCAAGGGTCCGGACTATGGGGCCGAGCAGTACTTC.

This clone has only one observation. The rearrangement uses TRBV11-2 and TRBJ1-2; 7 bases line up with TRBD1. Unmatched junction bases numbered 8, after V lost 5 bases and J lost 5 bases. Germline CDR1 reads SGHAT; CDR2 reads FQNNGV. The CDR3 contains 14 residues. CDR3 sequence: CASSNTGVGYGYTF. CDR3 in DNA: TGTGCCAGCAGCAATACAGGGGTGGGGTATGGCTACACCTTC.

This clone was observed a single time. The chain carries TRBV5-6 and TRBJ2-5, with 10 bases aligning to TRBD1. With V trimmed by 2 bases and J by 4 bases, 5 bases remained unmatched. This CDR3 is built from 15 residues. CDR1 is SGHDT, CDR2 YYEEEE, per germline. The CDR3 is CASSLRGQGIETQYF. The CDR3 DNA is TGTGCCAGCAGCTTAAGGGGACAGGGGATAGAGACCCAGTACTTC.

This clone was observed once. This sequence joins TRBV4-1 and TRBJ1-1, with D possibly matching TRBD1 (5 bases). CDR3 length equals 15 residues. With 1 base removed from V and 2 bases from J, the gap between germline ends came to 11 bases. Germline CDR1 MGHRA, CDR2 YSYEKL. Here the CDR3 DNA reads TGCGCCAGCAGCCAAGGCCTTAGGACAAACACTGAAGCTTTCTTT. It specifies CASSQGLRTNTEAFF.

J is TRBJ1-3 and V is TRBV6-1; 7 bases match TRBD1. The CDR3 has 16 amino acids. After removal of 1 base from V and 1 base from J, the junction contained 4 bases not matched to a gene. Germline V gives CDR1 MNHNS, CDR2 SASEGT. The CDR3 loop is CASSEEEGASGNTIYF. The CDR3 nucleotides are TGTGCCAGCAGTGAAGAGGAGGGGGCTTCTGGAAACACCATATATTTT.

This sequence joins TRBV7-9 and TRBJ1-1, with TRBD1 as a possible D gene (5 bases). Trimming took off 1 base at V and 1 base at J, with 10 bases between the two ends. The CDR3 runs to 15 residues. Looked up from germline, CDR1 is SEHNR and CDR2 is FQNEAQ (reference sequence). The CDR3 region is CASSLGGSGNTEAFF. CDR3 nucleotide sequence: TGTGCCAGCAGCTTAGGGGGCAGTGGGAACACTGAAGCTTTCTTT.

The chain combines TRBV6-5 with TRBJ1-2; D not certain. V lost 3 bases to trimming and J lost 3 bases, with 14 bases between them. Germline V gene lookup returns CDR1 MNHEY and CDR2 SVGAGI. This CDR3 contains 15 residues. CDR3 sequence: CASSYRSDTYYGYTF. CDR3 sequence (DNA): TGTGCCAGCAGTTATCGGTCCGACACTTACTATGGCTACACCTTC.

This chain connects TRBV5-4 to TRBJ2-1, with unresolved D. Germline V CDR1 and CDR2: SGHNT, YYREEE (reference sequence). Trimming stripped 0 bases from V and 10 bases from J, with 11 bases between. The length of the CDR3 is 13 residues. The CDR3, as DNA: TGTGCCAGCAGCTTGGCCCAATTTGGCGAGCAGTTCTTC. This translates into CASSLAQFGEQFF.

The chain employs TRBV6-4 and TRBJ2-1, with 9 bases identical to TRBD2. Germline values: CDR1 MRHNA, CDR2 SNTAGT. CDR3 length: 15 residues. After removal of 2 bases from V and 3 bases from J, the junction contained 2 bases not matched to a gene. The CDR3, as DNA: TGTGCCAGCAGTGACCTAGCGGGGTACTACAATGAGCAGTTCTTC. Residues: CASSDLAGYYNEQFF.

V is TRBV4-3 and J is TRBJ2-7; D is perhaps TRBD2 (6 bases). The CDR3 totals 15 residues. Per the germline V gene, CDR1 is LGHNA and CDR2 is YSLEER. The V end was cut by 0 bases, the J end by 0 bases, with 9 bases between. CDR3 in DNA: TGCGCCAGCAGCCAAGATTGGAGGGGCTCCTACGAGCAGTACTTC. Translating it yields CASSQDWRGSYEQYF.

The chain recombines TRBV25-1 with TRBJ2-5; D is perhaps TRBD2 (6 bases). Per germline, CDR1 MGHDK and CDR2 SYGVNS. V lost 3 bases and J lost 5, with 13 bases in between. The CDR3 covers 14 residues. As DNA, the CDR3 is TGTGCCAGCAGTGACGGAACGGGGAGGGAGACCCAGTACTTC. Amino acid sequence: CASSDGTGRETQYF.

The rearrangement uses TRBV11-2 and TRBJ2-1, with 7 bases that match TRBD2. Trimming cost V 5 bases and J 7 bases; bases outside gene matches: 14. CDR3 length equals 16 residues. The germline gives CDR1 SGHAT, CDR2 FQNNGV. Here the CDR3 reads CASSPVEGRAGNEQFF. CDR3 sequence (DNA): TGTGCCAGCAGCCCCGTTGAGGGGAGGGCCGGGAATGAGCAGTTCTTC.

The chain combines TRBV27 with TRBJ2-5; 12 bases align to TRBD1. V shed 6 bases and J 2 bases; nucleotides not matched to a gene: 7. CDR1 MNHEY and CDR2 SMNVEV come from the germline V gene (reference sequence). The CDR3 extends over 16 amino acids. As DNA, the CDR3 is TGTGCCAGCAGCCCGGGGACAGGGGGCTATCAAGAGACCCAGTACTTC. Translating it yields CASSPGTGGYQETQYF.

J is TRBJ1-2 and V is TRBV4-3; possible D gene TRBD1, 5 bases. The CDR3 has 16 residues. Between the trimmed V and J ends, which lost 0 bases and 4 bases, there was a span of 15 bases. The germline V gene encodes CDR1 LGHNA and CDR2 YSLEER. The CDR3 region is CASSQDEWAGLYGYTF. The DNA for the CDR3 is TGCGCCAGCAGCCAAGACGAGTGGGCGGGGCTCTATGGCTACACCTTC.